A selection of T cell receptor beta chains follows, all from one sample in a study of T cell repertoires in cytomegalovirus infection. TCRdb re-derived calls from the reads in MiXCR, one entry per CDR3 protein. The repertoire has roughly 570,000 distinct CDR3 sequences, about 39% of them found once; the top ten carry about 48%. These TCRs are of unknown antigen specificity. The source was cultured PBMCs, collected from culture after CMV antigen stimulation. The receptors were sampled from a human donor in good health (CMV status not recorded). Some clones in this sample may be carry-over from other donors' samples. Each CDR3 is given with its conserved first and last residue. Each record gives: D gene, V gene, J gene, clone size, CDR3 length, CDR3 protein, CDR3 DNA. A D gene is named only where the DNA matches it firmly. Clone size appears in some rows only: once, few, many, or a class for an expanded clone.

-	TRBV7-2	TRBJ1-6	few	14	CASSFEGTSSPLHF	TGTGCCAGCAGCTTCGAGGGAACTAGCTCACCCCTCCACTTT
-	TRBV10-2	TRBJ2-1	few	10	CASSNDEQFF	TGCGCCAGCTCCAACGATGAGCAGTTCTTC
-	TRBV5-8	TRBJ2-7	-	14	CASSVRERDYEQYF	TGCGCCAGCAGCGTCCGGGAGAGGGATTACGAGCAGTACTTC
-	TRBV12-3/TRBV12-4	TRBJ1-4	few	14	CASSSHGLYEKLFF	TGTGCCAGCAGTTCCCATGGGTTGTATGAAAAACTGTTTTTT
TRBD2	TRBV11-2	TRBJ2-1	-	17	CASSLQVGTRVYNEQFF	TGTGCCAGCAGCTTACAGGTCGGGACTAGGGTTTACAATGAGCAGTTCTTC
-	TRBV6-1	TRBJ2-7	-	14	CASRESAGLYEQYF	TGTGCCAGCAGGGAATCGGCAGGACTCTACGAGCAGTACTTC
-	TRBV7-2	TRBJ1-1	-	15	CASSLAPSRNTEAFF	TGTGCCAGCAGCCTAGCTCCTTCAAGGAACACTGAAGCTTTCTTT
-	TRBV7-2	TRBJ2-3	many	16	CASSPVLALFTDTQYF	TGTGCCAGCAGCCCCGTGTTAGCTCTATTCACAGATACGCAGTATTTT
-	TRBV20-1	TRBJ2-5	-	13	CSASQEVRETQYF	TGCAGTGCTAGCCAGGAAGTTCGGGAGACCCAGTACTTC
-	TRBV7-8	TRBJ1-4	many	14	CASSFPTTNEKLFF	TGTGCCAGCAGCTTTCCCACAACTAATGAAAAACTGTTTTTT
-	TRBV19	TRBJ2-1	-	15	CASSTPLTGHERQFF	TGTGCCAGTAGTACTCCCCTGACAGGCCATGAAAGGCAGTTCTTC
-	TRBV7-8	TRBJ1-6	-	14	CASSLAQGRSPLHF	TGTGCCAGCAGCTTAGCGCAGGGGCGGTCACCCCTCCACTTT
-	TRBV12-3/TRBV12-4	TRBJ1-4	-	13	CASSQGGNEKLFF	TGTGCCAGCAGTCAAGGCGGTAATGAAAAACTGTTTTTT
-	TRBV20-1	TRBJ2-3	-	15	CSARGGGHHPDTQYF	TGCAGTGCTAGAGGTGGGGGACACCACCCAGATACGCAGTATTTT
-	TRBV11-2	TRBJ2-3	-	13	CASSLGYADTQYF	TGTGCCAGCAGCTTGGGGTACGCAGATACGCAGTATTTT
TRBD1	TRBV7-6	TRBJ1-6	-	16	CASSLAVTGVDSPLHF	TGTGCCAGCAGCTTAGCGGTGACAGGGGTGGATTCACCCCTCCACTTT
-	TRBV19	TRBJ2-3	-	16	CASSPGDSGSTDTQYF	TGTGCCAGTAGCCCCGGGGATAGCGGCAGCACAGATACGCAGTATTTT
-	TRBV7-2	TRBJ2-7	few	14	CASSRSSGEYEQYF	TGTGCCAGCAGCCGGAGTAGCGGAGAATACGAGCAGTACTTC
-	TRBV10-3	TRBJ1-1	-	12	CAISGGFAEAFF	TGTGCCATCAGTGGAGGGTTTGCTGAAGCTTTCTTT
-	TRBV7-2	TRBJ2-5	many	16	CASSLTGSLLQETQYF	TGTGCCAGCAGCCTCACAGGGTCCTTATTACAAGAGACCCAGTACTTC
-	TRBV19	TRBJ2-1	-	17	CASSTFLRGRDYNEQFF	TGTGCCAGTAGCACCTTTCTCAGGGGGAGGGACTACAATGAGCAGTTCTTC
-	TRBV10-3	TRBJ1-5	few	13	CAIGQNSNQPQHF	TGTGCCATCGGACAGAATAGCAATCAGCCCCAGCATTTT
-	TRBV7-2	TRBJ2-5	-	14	CASSLNGRGETQYF	TGTGCCAGCAGCTTAAACGGGAGAGGAGAGACCCAGTACTTC
TRBD1	TRBV7-8	TRBJ2-3	-	16	CASSIGGQAIRDTQYF	TGTGCCAGCAGCATAGGGGGACAGGCAATTAGAGATACGCAGTATTTT
-	TRBV7-8	TRBJ1-3	-	16	CASSSRVGIAGNTIYF	TGTGCCAGCAGCTCCCGGGTGGGCATAGCTGGAAACACCATATATTTT
TRBD1	TRBV6-2/TRBV6-3	TRBJ2-3	-	15	CASRWDREITDTQYF	TGTGCCAGCAGGTGGGACAGGGAAATCACAGATACGCAGTATTTT
-	TRBV28	TRBJ1-1	-	14	CASSLREGGVEAFF	TGTGCCAGCAGTTTAAGGGAAGGAGGGGTTGAAGCTTTCTTT
-	TRBV4-1	TRBJ1-4	few	15	CASSQDRAAFEKLFF	TGCGCCAGCAGCCAAGATCGGGCCGCCTTTGAAAAACTGTTTTTT
-	TRBV6-1	TRBJ2-1	-	15	CASVFSGPSYNEQFF	TGTGCCAGCGTATTTAGCGGTCCCTCCTACAATGAGCAGTTCTTC
-	TRBV12-3/TRBV12-4	TRBJ1-6	-	14	CASSADSYNSPLHF	TGTGCCAGCAGTGCCGACTCCTATAATTCACCCCTCCACTTT
-	TRBV12-3/TRBV12-4	TRBJ1-3	-	12	CASSLIPNTIYF	TGTGCCAGCAGTTTGATCCCGAACACCATATATTTT
-	TRBV6-5	TRBJ2-3	-	13	CASSYSTADTQYF	TGTGCCAGCAGTTACTCGACCGCAGATACGCAGTATTTT
TRBD2	TRBV2	TRBJ2-3	-	19	CASSEAGSGLAGSADTQYF	TGTGCCAGCAGTGAAGCCGGTTCGGGACTAGCGGGGTCCGCAGATACGCAGTATTTT